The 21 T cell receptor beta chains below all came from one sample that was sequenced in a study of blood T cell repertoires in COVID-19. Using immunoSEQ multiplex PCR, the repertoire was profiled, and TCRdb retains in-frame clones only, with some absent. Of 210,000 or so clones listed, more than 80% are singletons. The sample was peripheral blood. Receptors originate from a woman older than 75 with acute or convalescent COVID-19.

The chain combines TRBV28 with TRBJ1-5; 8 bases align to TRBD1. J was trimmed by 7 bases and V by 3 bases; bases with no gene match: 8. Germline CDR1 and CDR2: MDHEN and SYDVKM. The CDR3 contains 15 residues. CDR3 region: CASSLPLDRGQPQHF. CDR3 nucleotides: TGTGCCAGCAGTTTGCCACTCGACAGGGGACAGCCCCAGCATTTT.

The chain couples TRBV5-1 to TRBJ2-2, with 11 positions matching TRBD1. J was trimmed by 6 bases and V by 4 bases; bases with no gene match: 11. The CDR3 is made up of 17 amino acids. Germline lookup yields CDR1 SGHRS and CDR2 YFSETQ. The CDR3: CASSILVSGQGAGELFF. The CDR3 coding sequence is TGCGCCAGCAGCATTCTTGTTTCGGGACAGGGGGCCGGGGAGCTGTTTTTT.

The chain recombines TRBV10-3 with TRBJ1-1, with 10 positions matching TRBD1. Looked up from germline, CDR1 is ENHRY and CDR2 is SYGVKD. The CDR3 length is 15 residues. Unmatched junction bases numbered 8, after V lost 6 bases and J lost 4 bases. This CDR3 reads CAIRAGGQGSTEAFF. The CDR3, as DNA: TGTGCCATCAGAGCAGGGGGACAGGGGAGCACTGAAGCTTTCTTT.

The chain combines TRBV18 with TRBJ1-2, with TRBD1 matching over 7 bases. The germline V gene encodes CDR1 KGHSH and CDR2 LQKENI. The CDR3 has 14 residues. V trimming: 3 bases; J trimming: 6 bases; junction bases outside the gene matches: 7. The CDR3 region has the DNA TGTGCCAGCTCACCCCTCGGACAGGCGCATGGCTACACCTTC. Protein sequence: CASSPLGQAHGYTF.

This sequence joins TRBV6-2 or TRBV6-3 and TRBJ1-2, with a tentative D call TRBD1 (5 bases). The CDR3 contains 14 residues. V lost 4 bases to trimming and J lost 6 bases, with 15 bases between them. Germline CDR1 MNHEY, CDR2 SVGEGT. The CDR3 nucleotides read TGTGCCAGCAGTTTGCTGGGGCGGGAGAATGGCTACACCTTC. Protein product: CASSLLGRENGYTF.

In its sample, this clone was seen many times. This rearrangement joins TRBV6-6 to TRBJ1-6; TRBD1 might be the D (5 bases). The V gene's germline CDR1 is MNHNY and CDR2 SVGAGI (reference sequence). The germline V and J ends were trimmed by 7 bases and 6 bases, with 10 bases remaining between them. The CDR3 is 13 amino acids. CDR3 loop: CASTGQSNSPLHF. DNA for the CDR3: TGTGCCAGCACCGGACAAAGTAATTCACCCCTCCACTTT.

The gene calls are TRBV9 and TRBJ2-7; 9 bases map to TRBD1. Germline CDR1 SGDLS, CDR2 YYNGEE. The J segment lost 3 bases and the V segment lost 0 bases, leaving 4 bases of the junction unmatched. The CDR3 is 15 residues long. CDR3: CASSVGGTGIYEQYF. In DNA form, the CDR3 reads TGTGCCAGCAGCGTAGGGGGGACAGGGATCTACGAGCAGTACTTC.

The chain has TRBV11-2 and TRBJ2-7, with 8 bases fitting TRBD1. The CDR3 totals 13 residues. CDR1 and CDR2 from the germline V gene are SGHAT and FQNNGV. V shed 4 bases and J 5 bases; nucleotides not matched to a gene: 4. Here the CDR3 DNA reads TGTGCCAGCAGCTCACAGGGGGTCCACGAGCAGTACTTC. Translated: CASSSQGVHEQYF.

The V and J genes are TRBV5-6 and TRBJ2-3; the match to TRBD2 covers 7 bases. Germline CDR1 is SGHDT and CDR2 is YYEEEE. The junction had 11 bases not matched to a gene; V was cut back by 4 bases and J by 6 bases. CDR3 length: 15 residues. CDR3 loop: CASSPGPGRADTQYF. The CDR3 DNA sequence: TGTGCCAGCAGCCCGGGGCCAGGGAGGGCCGATACGCAGTATTTT.

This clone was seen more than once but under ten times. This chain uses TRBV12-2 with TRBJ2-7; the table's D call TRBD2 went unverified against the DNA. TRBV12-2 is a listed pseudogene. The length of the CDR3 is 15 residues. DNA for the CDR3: TGCGAAGCATCCCCAACCCGGACGGAGGCCTACGAGCAGTACTTC. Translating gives CEASPTRTEAYEQYF.

The CDR3 reads CASSYSMASGGLYNEQFF. CDR3 nucleotides: TGTGCCAGCAGTTACTCGATGGCTAGCGGGGGGTTATACAATGAGCAGTTCTTC. V usage is TRBV6-2 or TRBV6-3 and J usage is TRBJ2-1, with TRBD2 matching over 11 bases. The CDR3 runs 18 residues. V lost 0 bases, J lost 4 bases, and 8 bases stayed unmatched. Germline CDR1 is MNHEY and CDR2 is SVGEGT.

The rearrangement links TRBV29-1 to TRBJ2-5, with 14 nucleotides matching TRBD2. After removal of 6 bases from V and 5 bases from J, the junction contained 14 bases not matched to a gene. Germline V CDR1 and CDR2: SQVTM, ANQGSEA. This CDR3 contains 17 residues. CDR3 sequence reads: CSVHDLTSGRAAETQYF. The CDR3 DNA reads TGCAGCGTCCACGACTTGACTAGCGGGAGGGCGGCGGAGACCCAGTACTTC.

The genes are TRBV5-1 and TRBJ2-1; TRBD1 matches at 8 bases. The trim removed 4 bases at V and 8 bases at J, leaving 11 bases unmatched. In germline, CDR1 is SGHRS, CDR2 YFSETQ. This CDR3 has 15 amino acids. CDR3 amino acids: CASSHLTGEAYEQFF. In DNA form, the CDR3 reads TGCGCCAGCAGCCACCTGACAGGGGAGGCCTATGAGCAGTTCTTC.

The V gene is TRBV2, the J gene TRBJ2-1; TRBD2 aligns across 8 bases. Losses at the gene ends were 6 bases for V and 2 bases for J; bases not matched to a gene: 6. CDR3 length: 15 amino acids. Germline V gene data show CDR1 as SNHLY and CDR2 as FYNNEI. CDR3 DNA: TGTGCCAGCAGCGCGCTAGCGGGTCCCTACAATGAGCAGTTCTTC. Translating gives CASSALAGPYNEQFF.

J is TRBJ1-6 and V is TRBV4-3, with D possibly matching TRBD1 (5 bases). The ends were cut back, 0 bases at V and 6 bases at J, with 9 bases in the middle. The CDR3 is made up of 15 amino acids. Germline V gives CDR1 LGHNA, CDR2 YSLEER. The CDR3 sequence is CASSQDPGGNSPLHF. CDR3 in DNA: TGCGCCAGCAGCCAAGATCCGGGGGGTAATTCACCCCTCCACTTT.

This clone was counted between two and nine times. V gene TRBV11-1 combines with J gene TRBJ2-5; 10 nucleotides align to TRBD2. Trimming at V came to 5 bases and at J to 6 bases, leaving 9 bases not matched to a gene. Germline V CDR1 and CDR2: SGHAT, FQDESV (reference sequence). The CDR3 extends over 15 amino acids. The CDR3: CASSEDPSGGKTQYF. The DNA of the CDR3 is TGTGCCAGCAGCGAAGACCCTAGCGGGGGAAAGACCCAGTACTTC.

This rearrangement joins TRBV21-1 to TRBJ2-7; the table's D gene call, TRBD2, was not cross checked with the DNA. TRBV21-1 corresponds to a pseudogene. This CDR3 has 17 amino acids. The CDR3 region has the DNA TGTGCCAGCAGCAATGAAACCCTAGCGGTATTAACCTACGAGCAGTACTTC. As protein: CASSNETLAVLTYEQYF.

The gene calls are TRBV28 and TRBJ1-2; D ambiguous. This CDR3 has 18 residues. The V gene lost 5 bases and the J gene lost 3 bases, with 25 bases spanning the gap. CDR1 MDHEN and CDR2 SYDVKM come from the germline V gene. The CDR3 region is CASSPPVGLKDPYYGYTF. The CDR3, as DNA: TGTGCCAGCAGTCCCCCTGTTGGACTTAAAGACCCCTACTATGGCTACACCTTC.

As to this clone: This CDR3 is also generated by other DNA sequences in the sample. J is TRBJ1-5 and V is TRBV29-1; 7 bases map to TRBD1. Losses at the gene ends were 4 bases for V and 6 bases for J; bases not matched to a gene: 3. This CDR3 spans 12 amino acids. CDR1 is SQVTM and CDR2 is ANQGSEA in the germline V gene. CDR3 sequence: CSVGQGGQPQHF. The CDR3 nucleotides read TGCAGCGTTGGACAGGGAGGTCAGCCCCAGCATTTT. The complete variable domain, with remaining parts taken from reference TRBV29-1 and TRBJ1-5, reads SAVISQKPSRDICQRGTSLTIQCQVDSQVTMMFWYRQQPGQSLTLIATANQGSEATYESGFVIDKFPISRPNLTFSTLTVSNMSPEDSSIYLCSVGQGGQPQHFGDGTRLSIL.

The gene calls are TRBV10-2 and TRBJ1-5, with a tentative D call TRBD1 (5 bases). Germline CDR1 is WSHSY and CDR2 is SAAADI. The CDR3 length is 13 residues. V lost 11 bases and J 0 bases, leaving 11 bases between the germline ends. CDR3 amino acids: CAGGGDSNQPQHF. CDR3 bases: TGCGCCGGTGGGGGGGATAGCAATCAGCCCCAGCATTTT.

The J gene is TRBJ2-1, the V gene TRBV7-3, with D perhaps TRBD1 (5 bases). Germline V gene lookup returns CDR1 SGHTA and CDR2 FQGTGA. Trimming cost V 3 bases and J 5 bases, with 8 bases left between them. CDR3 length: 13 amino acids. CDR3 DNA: TGTGCCAGCAGCTTCGGACATAACAATGAGCAGTTCTTC. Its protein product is CASSFGHNNEQFF.